This T cell receptor beta chain was sequenced in a study of CD8 T cells in Susac syndrome. A quantity of about 0.5 to 1 ug RNA underwent reverse transcription using random hexamers. MiXCR, run by TCRdb on the immunoSEQ multiplex PCR reads, gives a single entry per CDR3 protein. The sample consists of around 140,000 distinct CDR3 sequences, approximately 95% of them appearing once. This clonotype was seen just once. There are 17 residues in the CDR3. Germline lookup yields CDR1 DFQATT and CDR2 SNEGSKA (reference sequence). V lost 1 base to trimming and J lost 3 bases; unmatched junction nucleotides: 11.

The chain is built from TRBV20-1 and TRBJ2-7; the match to TRBD2 covers 11 bases. What was sequenced was CD4+ T cells from PBMCs. The TCR originated in a human donor with Susac syndrome. CDR3 nucleotides: TGCAGTGCTAGAGTCGGTAGCGGGAGGGCCCGGTTCTACGAGCAGTACTTC. Amino acids: CSARVGSGRARFYEQYF.